The entry that follows covers one T cell receptor beta chain sequence. Its matching antigen is unknown. The PCR ran on 60 Vbeta and 13 Jbeta primers. Sequenced by immunoSEQ multiplex PCR; TCRdb stores in-frame clones only, minus some. Altogether over 110,000 clones are present, around 78% being singletons, with the ten largest covering less than 7.5%. The sample is drawn from a study of cytomegalovirus exposure and HLA in healthy donors. Study-level findings and limits: The authors later found most CMV-associated TCR beta chains appeared HLA-restricted. Most TCR sequences showed up rarely, but some public TCRs showed up in many donors.

V dropped 10 bases and J dropped 4; count of bases not matched to a gene: 13. The CDR3 spans 15 residues. Germline lookup yields CDR1 ENHRY and CDR2 SYGVKD. Sequences were obtained from PBMCs. The chain has TRBV10-3 and TRBJ2-3; 8 positions agree with TRBD2. The receptor's source is a woman aged 40-49 years in good health and CMV-seropositive. CDR3 sequence reads: CATLRGGGRPDTQYF. The DNA for the CDR3 is TGTGCCACCCTCCGGGGTGGCGGGAGGCCAGATACGCAGTATTTT.